The clone carrying this T cell receptor (beta chain) was detected only a few times. This sample was taken from a study of glioma-infiltrating T cells after dendritic cell vaccination. TCRdb's table, derived via immunoSEQ multiplex PCR, lists solely in-frame clones and lacks some. This table holds tens of thousands of clones, about 87% found once. The V and J ends lost 5 bases and 1 base respectively, with 8 bases between them. The germline gives CDR1 MNHEY, CDR2 SVGAGI. The CDR3 covers 13 residues. The rearrangement links TRBV6-5 to TRBJ1-1; tentative D call: TRBD1 (5 bases). This sequence originates from a human donor with glioblastoma. The sample was blood, taken before dendritic cell vaccination. The DNA of the CDR3 is TGTGCCAGCAGTACACAGGAGAACACTGAAGCTTTCTTT. The encoded protein is CASSTQENTEAFF.